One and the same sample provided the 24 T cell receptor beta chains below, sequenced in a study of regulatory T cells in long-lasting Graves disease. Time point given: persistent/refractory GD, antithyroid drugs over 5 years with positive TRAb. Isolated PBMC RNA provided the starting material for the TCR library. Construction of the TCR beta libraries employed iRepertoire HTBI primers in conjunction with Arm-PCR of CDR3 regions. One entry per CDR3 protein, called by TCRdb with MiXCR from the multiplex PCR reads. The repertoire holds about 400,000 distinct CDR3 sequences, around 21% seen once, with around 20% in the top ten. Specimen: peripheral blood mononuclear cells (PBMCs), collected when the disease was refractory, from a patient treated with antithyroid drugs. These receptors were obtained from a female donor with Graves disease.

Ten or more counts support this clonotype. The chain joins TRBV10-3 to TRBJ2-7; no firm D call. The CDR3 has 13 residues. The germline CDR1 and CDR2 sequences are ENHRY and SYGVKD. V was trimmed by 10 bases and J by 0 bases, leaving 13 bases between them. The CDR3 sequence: CATALPSSYEQYF. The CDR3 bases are TGTGCCACCGCCCTCCCGAGCTCCTACGAGCAGTACTTC.

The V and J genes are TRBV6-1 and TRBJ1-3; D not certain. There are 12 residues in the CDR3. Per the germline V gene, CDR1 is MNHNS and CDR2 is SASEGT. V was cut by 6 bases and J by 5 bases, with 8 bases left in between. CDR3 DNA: TGTGCCAGCAGCCCCGGACGAAACACCATATATTTT. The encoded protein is CASSPGRNTIYF.

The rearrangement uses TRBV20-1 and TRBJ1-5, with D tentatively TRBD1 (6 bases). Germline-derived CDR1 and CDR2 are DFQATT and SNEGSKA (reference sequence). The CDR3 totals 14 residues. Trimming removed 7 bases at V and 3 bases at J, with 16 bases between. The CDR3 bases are TGCAGTGGGAAGGTACAGGGCCTCAATCAGCCCCAGCATTTT. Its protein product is CSGKVQGLNQPQHF.

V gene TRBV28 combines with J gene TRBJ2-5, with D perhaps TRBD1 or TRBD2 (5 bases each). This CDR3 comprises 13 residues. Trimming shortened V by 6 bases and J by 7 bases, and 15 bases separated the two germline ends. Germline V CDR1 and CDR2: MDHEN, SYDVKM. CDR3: CASRGPSSGTQYF. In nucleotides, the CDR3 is TGTGCCAGCAGGGGGCCTAGCAGTGGGACCCAGTACTTC.

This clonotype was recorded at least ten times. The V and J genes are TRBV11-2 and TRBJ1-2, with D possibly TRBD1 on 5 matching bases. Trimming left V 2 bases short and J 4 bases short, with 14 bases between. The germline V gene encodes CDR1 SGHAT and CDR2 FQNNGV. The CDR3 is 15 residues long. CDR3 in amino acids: CASSLTQQVLYGYTF. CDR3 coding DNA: TGTGCCAGCAGCTTAACCCAACAGGTCCTCTATGGCTACACCTTC.

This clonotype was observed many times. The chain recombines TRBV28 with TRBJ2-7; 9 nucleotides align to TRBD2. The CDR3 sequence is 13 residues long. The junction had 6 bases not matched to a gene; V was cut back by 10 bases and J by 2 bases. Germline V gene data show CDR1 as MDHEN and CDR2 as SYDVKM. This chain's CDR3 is CATEAGGAYEQYF. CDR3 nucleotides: TGTGCCACCGAAGCGGGAGGAGCCTACGAGCAGTACTTC.

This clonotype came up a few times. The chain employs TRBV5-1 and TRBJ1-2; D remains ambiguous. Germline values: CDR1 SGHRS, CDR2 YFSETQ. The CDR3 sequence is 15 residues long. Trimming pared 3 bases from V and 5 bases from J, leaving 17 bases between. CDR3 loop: CASSYLPGSRYGYTF. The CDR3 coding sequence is TGCGCCAGCAGCTATTTGCCGGGATCACGATATGGCTACACCTTC.

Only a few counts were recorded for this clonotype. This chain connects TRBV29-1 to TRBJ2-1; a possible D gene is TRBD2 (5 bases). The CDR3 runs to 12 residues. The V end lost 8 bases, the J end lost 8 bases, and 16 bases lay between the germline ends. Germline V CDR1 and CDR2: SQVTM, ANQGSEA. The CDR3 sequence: CSSSRGAHEQFF. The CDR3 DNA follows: TGCAGCAGCAGTCGGGGTGCCCATGAGCAGTTCTTC.

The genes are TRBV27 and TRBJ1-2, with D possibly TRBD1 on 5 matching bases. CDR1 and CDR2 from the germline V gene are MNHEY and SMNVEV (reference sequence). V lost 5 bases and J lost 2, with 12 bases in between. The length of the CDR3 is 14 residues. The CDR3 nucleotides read TGTGCCAGCAGTCCCGGGACCGAGAACTATGGCTACACCTTC. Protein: CASSPGTENYGYTF.

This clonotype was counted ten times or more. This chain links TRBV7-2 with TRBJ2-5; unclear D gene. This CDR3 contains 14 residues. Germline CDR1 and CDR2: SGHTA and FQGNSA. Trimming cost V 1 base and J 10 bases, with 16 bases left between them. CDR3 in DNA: TGTGCCAGCAGCTTAGGGGTTAGTCCCGCGATCCAGTACTTC. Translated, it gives CASSLGVSPAIQYF.

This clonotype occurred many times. In DNA form, the CDR3 reads TGCGCCAGCAGTGAGGCGAGGGTCAGGGGCTACACCTTC. Its protein is CASSEARVRGYTF. The chain links TRBV10-2 to TRBJ1-2; D remains unclear. Trimming stripped 2 bases from V and 8 bases from J, with 12 bases between. This CDR3 spans 13 amino acids. CDR1 is WSHSY and CDR2 is SAAADI in the germline V gene.

For the CDR3, the DNA is TGTGCCAGCAGTCCCATAAGTAGCGGGACAAGGTACGAGCAGTACTTC. This sequence encodes CASSPISSGTRYEQYF. The chain combines TRBV27 with TRBJ2-7, with TRBD2 matching over 8 bases. The germline gives CDR1 MNHEY, CDR2 SMNVEV (reference sequence). This CDR3 spans 16 amino acids. With 5 bases clipped from V and 4 bases from J, the junction kept 13 bases outside the gene matches.

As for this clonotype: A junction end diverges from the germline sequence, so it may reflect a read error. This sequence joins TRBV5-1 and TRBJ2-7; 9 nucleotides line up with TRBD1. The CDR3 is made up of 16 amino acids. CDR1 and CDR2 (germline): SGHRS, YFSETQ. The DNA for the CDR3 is TGCGCCAACAGCTTGGCCTCAGGACAGGGGATCTACGAGCAGTACTTC. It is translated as CANSLASGQGIYEQYF.

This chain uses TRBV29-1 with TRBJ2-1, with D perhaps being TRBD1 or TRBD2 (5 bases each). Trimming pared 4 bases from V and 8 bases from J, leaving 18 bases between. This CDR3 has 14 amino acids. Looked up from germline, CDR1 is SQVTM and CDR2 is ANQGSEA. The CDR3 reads CSVVRGRGSDEQFF. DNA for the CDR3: TGCAGCGTTGTCCGGGGACGAGGGAGCGATGAGCAGTTCTTC.

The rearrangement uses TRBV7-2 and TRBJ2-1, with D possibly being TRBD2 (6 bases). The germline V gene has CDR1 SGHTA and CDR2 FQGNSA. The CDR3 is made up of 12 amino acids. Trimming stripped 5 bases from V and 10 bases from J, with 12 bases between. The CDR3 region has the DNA TGTGCCAGCAGCAAACTCCGGGAGGAGCAGTTCTTC. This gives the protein CASSKLREEQFF.

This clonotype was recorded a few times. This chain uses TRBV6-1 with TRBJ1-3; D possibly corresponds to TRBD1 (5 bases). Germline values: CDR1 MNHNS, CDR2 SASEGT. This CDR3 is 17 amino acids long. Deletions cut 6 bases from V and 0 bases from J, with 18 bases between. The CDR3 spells CASSVGTAITSGNTIYF. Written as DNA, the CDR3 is TGTGCCAGCAGCGTTGGGACGGCGATCACCTCTGGAAACACCATATATTTT.

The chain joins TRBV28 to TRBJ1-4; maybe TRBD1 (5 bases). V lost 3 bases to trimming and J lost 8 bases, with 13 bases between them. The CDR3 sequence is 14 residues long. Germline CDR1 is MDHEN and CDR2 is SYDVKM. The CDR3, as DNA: TGTGCCAGCAGTTTGGGGACCCCTGCGGAAAAACTGTTTTTT. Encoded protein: CASSLGTPAEKLFF.

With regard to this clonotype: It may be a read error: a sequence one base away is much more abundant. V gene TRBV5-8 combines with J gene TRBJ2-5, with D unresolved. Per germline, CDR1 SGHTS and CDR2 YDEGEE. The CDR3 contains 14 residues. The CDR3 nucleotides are TGTGCCAGCAGTTTGGTCCACCGAAAAGAGACCCAGTACTTC. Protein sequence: CASSLVHRKETQYF. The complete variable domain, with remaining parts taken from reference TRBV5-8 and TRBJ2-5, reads EAGVTQSPTHLIKTRGQQATLRCSPISGHTSVYWYQQALGLGLQFLLWYDEGEERNRGNFPPRFSGRQFPNYSSELNVNALELEDSALYLCASSLVHRKETQYFGPGTRLLVL.

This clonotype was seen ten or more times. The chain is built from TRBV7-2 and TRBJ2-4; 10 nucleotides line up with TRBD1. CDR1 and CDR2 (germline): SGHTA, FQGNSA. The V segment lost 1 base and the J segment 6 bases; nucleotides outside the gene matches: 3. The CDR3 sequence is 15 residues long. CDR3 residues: CASSLGGTGVNIQYF. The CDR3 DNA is TGTGCCAGCAGCTTAGGGGGGACAGGGGTAAACATTCAGTACTTC.

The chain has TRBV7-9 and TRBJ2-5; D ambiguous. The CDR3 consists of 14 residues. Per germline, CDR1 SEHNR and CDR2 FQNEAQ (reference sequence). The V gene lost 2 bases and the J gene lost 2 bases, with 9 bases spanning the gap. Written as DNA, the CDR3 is TGTGCCAGCAGCTTAAAAGGTGTTCAAGAGACCCAGTACTTC. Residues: CASSLKGVQETQYF.

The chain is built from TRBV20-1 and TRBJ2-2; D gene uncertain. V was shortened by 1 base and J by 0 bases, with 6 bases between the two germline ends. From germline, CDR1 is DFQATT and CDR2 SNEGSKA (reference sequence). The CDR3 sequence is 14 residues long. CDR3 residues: CSARGPANTGELFF. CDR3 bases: TGCAGTGCTAGAGGACCAGCGAACACCGGGGAGCTGTTTTTT.

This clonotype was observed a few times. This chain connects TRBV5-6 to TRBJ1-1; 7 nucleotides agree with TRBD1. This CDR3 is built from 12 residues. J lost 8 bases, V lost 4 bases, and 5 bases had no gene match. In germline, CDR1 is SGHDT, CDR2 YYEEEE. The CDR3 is CASSTLTGEAFF. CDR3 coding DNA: TGTGCCAGCAGCACACTGACAGGGGAAGCTTTCTTT.

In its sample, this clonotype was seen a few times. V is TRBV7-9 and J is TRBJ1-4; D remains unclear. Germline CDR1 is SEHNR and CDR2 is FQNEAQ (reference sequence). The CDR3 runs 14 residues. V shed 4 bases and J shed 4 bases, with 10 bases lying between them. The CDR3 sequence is CASSSRSINEKLFF. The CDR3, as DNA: TGTGCCAGCAGCTCCCGTTCCATTAATGAAAAACTGTTTTTT.

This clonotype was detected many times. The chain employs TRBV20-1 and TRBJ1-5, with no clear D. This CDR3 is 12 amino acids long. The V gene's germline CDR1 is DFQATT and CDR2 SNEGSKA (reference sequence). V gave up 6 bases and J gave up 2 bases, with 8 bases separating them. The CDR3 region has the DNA TGCAGTGCATTAAGTGGCAATCAGCCCCAGCATTTT. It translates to CSALSGNQPQHF.